The next 24 T cell receptor beta chains were all read from a single sample in a study of early T cells in non-severe SARS-CoV-2 infection. TCRdb processed the 5' RACE reads anew with MiXCR; each CDR3 protein has one entry. This table has over 50,000 distinct CDR3 sequences, over 9.5% appearing once. Sequences were obtained from whole blood. The receptor set was obtained from an adult who was a healthcare worker with PCR-confirmed SARS-CoV-2 infection or an uninfected control (not recorded which).

This chain connects TRBV7-8 to TRBJ2-3, with D maybe TRBD1 (6 bases). Germline V gene data show CDR1 as SGHVS and CDR2 as FQNEAQ. CDR3 length: 15 amino acids. The V end lost 5 bases, the J end lost 3 bases, and 15 bases lay between the germline ends. The CDR3: CASSPDRFETDTQYF. DNA of the CDR3: TGTGCCAGCAGCCCCGACAGGTTCGAGACAGATACGCAGTATTTT.

The chain joins TRBV7-9 to TRBJ2-1; perhaps TRBD2 as D (5 bases). V was cut by 1 base and J by 4 bases, with 11 bases left in between. From germline, CDR1 is SEHNR and CDR2 FQNEAQ (reference sequence). The CDR3 has 15 residues. CDR3 coding DNA: TGTGCCAGCAGCTTAGAATTGGGGAGTTACAATGAGCAGTTCTTC. Protein sequence: CASSLELGSYNEQFF.

In its sample, this clonotype was seen a few times. The gene calls are TRBV24-1 and TRBJ2-4, with a tentative D call TRBD1 (5 bases). Trimming cost V 4 bases and J 9 bases, with 12 bases left between them. CDR1 and CDR2 (germline): KGHDR, SFDVKD. The CDR3 is 13 amino acids. The CDR3 sequence: CATSDPTESIQYF. The CDR3 bases are TGTGCCACCAGTGACCCGACAGAGAGCATTCAGTACTTC.

This clonotype turned up a few times. The chain links TRBV10-3 to TRBJ2-7; D is uncertain. CDR1 and CDR2 (germline): ENHRY, SYGVKD. CDR3 length: 12 residues. Trimming shortened V by 6 bases and J by 2 bases, and 8 bases separated the two germline ends. CDR3 bases: TGTGCCATCAGGGCAGCAACCTACGAGCAGTACTTC. It codes for CAIRAATYEQYF.

This clonotype was seen ten or more times. V usage is TRBV15 and J usage is TRBJ1-4; D is unclear. Per germline, CDR1 LNHNV and CDR2 YYDKDF (reference sequence). V was trimmed by 0 bases and J by 13 bases, leaving 9 bases between them. This CDR3 has 12 amino acids. CDR3 nucleotides: TGTGCCACCAGCAGAGAGTCCCTAAGACTGTTTTTT. Residues: CATSRESLRLFF.

The chain joins TRBV18 to TRBJ1-4; 8 bases match TRBD1. J gave up 8 bases and V 3 bases, and 11 bases lay outside the gene matches. Per the germline V gene, CDR1 is KGHSH and CDR2 is LQKENI. This CDR3 comprises 16 residues. The CDR3 here is CASSPWTGISNEKLFF. In DNA, the CDR3 is TGTGCCAGCTCACCGTGGACAGGGATATCAAACGAAAAACTGTTTTTT.

There are a few counts of this clonotype. The chain couples TRBV30 to TRBJ2-5; 9 nucleotides align to TRBD1. CDR3 length equals 13 residues. J lost 4 bases, V lost 3 bases, and 3 bases had no gene match. The germline V gene has CDR1 GTSNPN and CDR2 SVGIG (reference sequence). Here the CDR3 DNA reads TGTGCCTGGAGGGGGACAGGGCGAGAGACCCAGTACTTC. This translates into CAWRGTGRETQYF.

The table lists this clonotype with many counts. The gene calls are TRBV20-1 and TRBJ1-5; 7 bases are a match to TRBD1. V was clipped by 5 bases and J by 0 bases; unmatched bases: 10. CDR3 length: 16 amino acids. Germline V gene sequence: CDR1 DFQATT, CDR2 SNEGSKA (reference sequence). CDR3 bases: TGCAGTGCTGGGACAGTCCATCTTAATAGCAATCAGCCCCAGCATTTT. Amino acids: CSAGTVHLNSNQPQHF.

This clonotype was observed at least ten times. The chain employs TRBV11-2 and TRBJ2-7, with D perhaps being TRBD1 or TRBD2 (5 bases each). The CDR3 has 14 amino acids. V lost 4 bases and J lost 2, with 12 bases in between. Germline CDR1 reads SGHAT; CDR2 reads FQNNGV. Written as DNA, the CDR3 is TGTGCCAGCAGCTACACCGGGACGGCCTACGAGCAGTACTTC. This encodes CASSYTGTAYEQYF.

This clonotype was seen a handful of times. The V and J genes are TRBV20-1 and TRBJ1-6, with 9 positions matching TRBD1. This CDR3 contains 13 residues. Trimming took 3 bases from V and 10 from J; bases not matched to a gene: 4. Germline-derived CDR1 and CDR2 are DFQATT and SNEGSKA (reference sequence). CDR3 nucleotide sequence: TGCAGTGCTAGGGGACAGGGTGGGTCACCCCTCCACTTT. Its protein product is CSARGQGGSPLHF.

The sample holds many counts of this clonotype. This chain uses TRBV6-1 with TRBJ2-3, with 12 bases identical to TRBD2. Germline values: CDR1 MNHNS, CDR2 SASEGT. The CDR3 runs 16 residues. With 6 bases clipped from V and 3 bases from J, the junction kept 7 bases outside the gene matches. The CDR3 is CASRNWLAGGTDTQYF. The CDR3 DNA reads as TGTGCCAGCAGGAATTGGCTAGCGGGGGGGACAGATACGCAGTATTTT.

This clonotype was seen many times. The chain joins TRBV7-9 to TRBJ1-1, with a weak D call TRBD1 (6 bases). Germline-derived CDR1 and CDR2 are SEHNR and FQNEAQ (reference sequence). V was clipped by 5 bases and J by 1 base, with 26 bases between them. The CDR3 loop spans 19 amino acids. This CDR3 reads CASSPLGRLAGARNTEAFF. The CDR3 DNA follows: TGTGCCAGCAGCCCCCTAGGGAGACTGGCGGGGGCAAGGAACACTGAAGCTTTCTTT.

This clonotype has only one observation. V and J are TRBV30 and TRBJ2-1; 10 nucleotides line up with TRBD2. J was trimmed by 6 bases and V by 2 bases; bases with no gene match: 7. The CDR3 length is 15 residues. Per germline, CDR1 GTSNPN and CDR2 SVGIG (reference sequence). The CDR3, as DNA: TGTGCCTGGAGTCACGATCGGACTAGCGGCAATGAGCAGTTCTTC. This encodes CAWSHDRTSGNEQFF.

There are a few counts of this clonotype. The chain links TRBV29-1 to TRBJ2-1, with TRBD2 matching 15 bases. From germline, CDR1 is SQVTM and CDR2 ANQGSEA. The CDR3 is 16 amino acids. Losses at the gene ends were 7 bases for V and 7 bases for J; bases not matched to a gene: 11. CDR3 in amino acids: CSAGTSGRPGGNEQFF. The CDR3 DNA is TGCAGCGCCGGGACTAGCGGGAGGCCCGGCGGGAATGAGCAGTTCTTC.

In this sample, this clonotype turned up many times. The chain has TRBV12-5 and TRBJ2-3; TRBD2 matches at 12 bases. Germline V lookup: CDR1 LGHNT, CDR2 FRNRAP. The ends lost 5 bases at V and 2 bases at J; junction bases unmatched: 2. The CDR3 totals 15 residues. The CDR3 protein is CASGTSGGTTDTQYF. The CDR3 DNA is TGTGCTAGTGGTACTAGCGGGGGGACCACAGATACGCAGTATTTT.

This clonotype was counted at least ten times. This rearrangement joins TRBV7-6 to TRBJ2-1; TRBD2 matches at 16 bases. This CDR3 comprises 16 residues. The V segment lost 0 bases and the J segment 7 bases; nucleotides outside the gene matches: 0. Germline assignment: CDR1 SGHVS and CDR2 FNYEAQ. The CDR3 DNA is TGTGCCAGCAGCTTAGCGGGACTAGCGGGAGGGAATGAGCAGTTCTTC. This sequence encodes CASSLAGLAGGNEQFF.

This clonotype was counted many times. The J gene is TRBJ2-7, the V gene TRBV6-2 or TRBV6-3; TRBD2 aligns across 12 bases. CDR1 and CDR2 from the germline V gene are MNHEY and SVGEGT. The trim removed 5 bases at V and 5 bases at J, leaving 13 bases unmatched. This CDR3 has 17 residues. The CDR3 loop reads CASSANPLAGGPNEQYF. The CDR3 nucleotides are TGTGCCAGCAGTGCCAACCCCCTAGCGGGAGGGCCAAACGAGCAGTACTTC.

The rearrangement links TRBV20-1 to TRBJ1-1, with no clear D. The length of the CDR3 is 12 residues. Trimming removed 2 bases from V and 6 bases from J, with 10 bases in between. The germline V gene has CDR1 DFQATT and CDR2 SNEGSKA (reference sequence). The CDR3 here is CSARTLTAEAFF. CDR3 bases: TGCAGTGCTAGAACCCTGACGGCTGAAGCTTTCTTT.

This clonotype was seen ten or more times. V and J are TRBV2 and TRBJ1-6; D possibly corresponds to TRBD1 (5 bases). V lost 6 bases and J 9 bases, leaving 18 bases between the germline ends. The CDR3 is 15 residues long. Per the germline V gene, CDR1 is SNHLY and CDR2 is FYNNEI. CDR3 residues: CASSPDRSVGSPLHF. The CDR3 DNA is TGTGCCAGCAGCCCAGACAGAAGTGTAGGTTCACCCCTCCACTTT.

The chain uses TRBV5-1 and TRBJ2-7; 13 positions match TRBD2. This CDR3 spans 16 amino acids. Germline assignment: CDR1 SGHRS and CDR2 YFSETQ. Trimming at V came to 4 bases and at J to 6 bases, leaving 10 bases not matched to a gene. The CDR3 DNA reads as TGCGCCAGCAGCCCACTACTAGCGGGAGGGCCTCGCGAGCAGTACTTC. Translation gives CASSPLLAGGPREQYF.

This clonotype was recorded at least ten times. The chain has TRBV28 and TRBJ1-1; a possible D gene is TRBD1 (5 bases). Germline values: CDR1 MDHEN, CDR2 SYDVKM. This CDR3 has 15 residues. Trimming pared 2 bases from V and 3 bases from J, leaving 13 bases between. The CDR3 reads CASSLEGAKYTEAFF. CDR3 nucleotide sequence: TGTGCCAGCAGTTTAGAAGGGGCTAAATACACTGAAGCTTTCTTT.

The chain is built from TRBV12-3 or TRBV12-4 and TRBJ2-7; D unresolved. This CDR3 is built from 13 residues. Trimming removed 6 bases from V and 6 bases from J, with 15 bases in between. In nucleotides, the CDR3 is TGTGCCAGCAGCCCACCCCCTAAGCGCGAGCAGTACTTC. Protein product: CASSPPPKREQYF.

Ten or more counts support this clonotype. The CDR3 loop is CASSFTVPGANVLTF. The CDR3 DNA reads as TGTGCCAGCAGCTTTACAGTACCTGGGGCCAACGTCCTGACTTTC. This rearrangement joins TRBV7-2 to TRBJ2-6, with D unclear. Trimming removed 3 bases from V and 2 bases from J, with 8 bases in between. This CDR3 has 15 amino acids. CDR1 is SGHTA and CDR2 is FQGNSA in the germline V gene.

This clonotype has ten or more counts. This chain joins TRBV7-9 and TRBJ2-7; tentative D call: TRBD2 (6 bases). Germline lookup yields CDR1 SEHNR and CDR2 FQNEAQ (reference sequence). Between the trimmed V and J ends, which lost 2 bases and 2 bases, there was a span of 16 bases. The CDR3 runs to 16 residues. In DNA, the CDR3 is TGTGCCAGCAGCTTAACCGGCGGAGGGGTGACCTACGAGCAGTACTTC. It yields the protein CASSLTGGGVTYEQYF. Using reference TRBV7-9 and TRBJ2-7 for the parts outside the CDR3, the full variable domain is DTGVSQNPRHKITKRGQNVTFRCDPISEHNRLYWYRQTLGQGPEFLTYFQNEAQLEKSRLLSDRFSAERPKGSFSTLEIQRTEQGDSAMYLCASSLTGGGVTYEQYFGPGTRLTVT.